This T cell receptor (beta chain) was documented in a study of blood T cell repertoires in COVID-19 (dated by TCRdb to 2020 to 2022). General notes on the study: Samples covering the acute and convalescent phases of COVID-19 were provided by collaborators in the United States, Italy and Spain. The prospective study material was composed of cDNA or gDNA derived from T cells, B-cell-depleted T cells, or PBMCs. The dataset comprised deeply sampled blood TCRbeta repertoires from subjects exposed to, actively infected with, or recovered from COVID-19. A freely available public database, intended as a resource for researchers studying the immune response to SARS-CoV-2, is where the repertoires were released. The samples were drawn from two sources: the first 160 participants of the ongoing ImmuneRACE study, and 950 to 1,500 subjects contributed by 6 global collaborators. The sample metadata nearly always contained a de-identified subject ID, COVID-19 status, age in years and sex. Where available, HLA class I and class II types were obtained from metadata supplied by the sample provider rather than from assay-based typing. What the work shows at the level of the full study, not this receptor alone: The quantity of clinical and demographic metadata differed by source and by participant and was supplied without curation.

Enrolling through a virtual design, the prospective study's participants ranged in age from roughly 18 to 95 years and lived across about two dozen United States geographic areas. To assign participants to cohorts, the prospective study relied on clinical history that participants themselves reported in a screening survey and a study questionnaire. Each participant in the prospective study had whole blood, serum and a nasopharyngeal or oropharyngeal swab collected by mobile phlebotomists. Over an approximately 2-month period, participants in the prospective study had the option of providing additional blood draws and questionnaires. Before DNA extraction, prospective study blood samples were shipped either frozen or at room temperature. TCRbeta CDR3 regions were amplified from genomic DNA by means of the immunoSEQ Assay, a bias-controlled multiplex PCR. Per the source publication's procedure: Nucleated cell counts per sample were estimated from amplification of reference gene primers within the assay. To quantify the absolute abundance of each unique TCRbeta CDR3 rearrangement, sequence reads were collapsed and filtered. For each sample, productive Simpson clonality was calculated by taking the square root of Simpson's diversity index across productive rearrangements. TCRdb's version of the immuneACCESS table is confined to in-frame rearrangements and falls short of the full clone set. An unresolved V gene accounts for under half of the shortfall where checked; the remainder is of unknown origin. V, J and clone size were drawn from that table, and D and trimming were deduced from the DNA. In this sample the table shows 400,000 or so clones, nearly 90% of which occur a single time. Together, the top ten hold about 2.1% of the sample.

The germline V gene yields SGHRS for CDR1 and YFSETQ for CDR2. The junction shows trimming of 0 bases on V and 10 bases on J, plus 14 bases between the germline ends. The CDR3 numbers 15 residues from cysteine through phenylalanine. Just CDR3 DNA is preserved here, 45 bases in frame from base 1. Turning to this clone: This clone's antigen is unknown. Base qualities are not recorded, but no much larger clone differs from it by a single base.

This receptor was identified in a woman in her thirties or forties with acute COVID-19. The chain uses TRBV5-1 and TRBJ1-6; there is no confident call for the D gene. The sequencing sample was made of PBMCs or T cells enriched from blood (not recorded which). The CDR3 loop reads CASSLAWRTLSPLHF. The DNA reads as follows: TGCGCCAGCAGCTTGGCTTGGAGGACCCTATCACCCCTCCACTTT.